The 18 T cell receptor beta chains presented below share a single source sample, sequenced in a study of kidney transplant recipient with SARS-CoV-2 infection. MiXCR, applied by TCRdb to the reads, yields one record per CDR3 protein. The sample comprises 200,000 to 300,000 distinct CDR3 sequences, 29% of which are singletons, and under 7.5% rests with the top ten. The input for sequencing was a blood sample, taken at baseline and between days 110 and 120 from a kidney transplant recipient. These receptor sequences come from a male patient aged 25-45 years who had COVID-19 and was a kidney transplant recipient. Some T cells may originate from the graft donor.

This clonotype was found many times. This sequence joins TRBV6-5 and TRBJ1-2, with D perhaps matching TRBD1 (6 bases). The CDR3 loop spans 13 amino acids. Germline loops: CDR1 MNHEY, CDR2 SVGAGI. Trimming took 6 bases from V and 3 from J, leaving 11 bases between them. This CDR3 reads CASSLTGYYGYTF. CDR3 nucleotides: TGTGCCAGCAGCCTGACAGGTTACTATGGCTACACCTTC.

A note on this clonotype: One base away lies a much larger clone, so this may be a sequencing read error. Because it lacks the conserved phenylalanine or tryptophan at the end, this CDR3 is likely a read error. This sequence joins TRBV6-5 and TRBJ1-2; D remains unclear. The CDR3 sequence is 17 residues long. The V gene lost 4 bases and the J gene lost 4 bases, with 22 bases spanning the gap. The V gene's germline CDR1 is MNHEY and CDR2 SVGAGI. Here the CDR3 DNA reads TGTGCCAGCAGTTCAGGCTCAGGTGGGAGAAAGACCTATGGCTACACCTAC. Amino acid sequence: CASSSGSGGRKTYGYTY.

This clonotype was seen many times. This chain links TRBV23-1 with TRBJ2-5; weak D call: TRBD2 (6 bases). TRBV23-1 is filed as an ORF, its function uncertain. Trimming took 10 bases from V and 5 from J, leaving 20 bases between them. CDR3 length: 14 amino acids. This CDR3 is CATLGGLSVETQYF. The CDR3 coding sequence is TGCGCCACATTAGGAGGGCTATCTGTCGAGACCCAGTACTTC.

J is TRBJ2-3 and V is TRBV3-1; TRBD2 aligns across 13 bases. The V segment lost 4 bases and the J segment 1 base; nucleotides outside the gene matches: 11. The CDR3 has 19 amino acids. Germline CDR1 is LGHDT and CDR2 is YNNKEL (reference sequence). CDR3 sequence: CASSRRTSGGGGGTDTQYF. CDR3 nucleotide sequence: TGTGCCAGCAGCCGTCGGACTAGCGGGGGAGGGGGGGGCACAGATACGCAGTATTTT.

About this clonotype: A much larger clone is a single base away; this may be a read error. This rearrangement joins TRBV18 to TRBJ1-2, with D maybe TRBD1 (5 bases). The germline CDR1 and CDR2 sequences are KGHSH and LQKENI. This CDR3 is built from 15 residues. The CDR3 protein is CASPPPGGDLRGYTF. The CDR3 DNA reads as TGTGCCAGCCCACCTCCGGGAGGGGACTTGCGAGGCTACACCTTC.

In the case of this clonotype: Since a much larger clone is just one base distant, this may be a read error. V is TRBV6-2 or TRBV6-3 and J is TRBJ1-1, with D tentatively TRBD1 (6 bases). The CDR3 totals 15 residues. Germline CDR1 and CDR2: MNHEY and SVGEGT. The V and J ends lost 11 bases and 2 bases respectively, with 21 bases between them. CDR3 sequence: CAGTPPGAGNTEAFF. CDR3 bases: TGTGCCGGCACCCCACCAGGGGCGGGTAACACTGAAGCTTTCTTT.

A word on this clonotype: A much larger clone lies one base from this, so it may be a read error. The CDR3 loop reads CASRGRSGYEQYF. The CDR3 nucleotides read TGTGCCAGCAGGGGACGCTCGGGCTACGAGCAGTACTTC. The V call is TRBV2, the J call TRBJ2-1; D may match TRBD1 or TRBD2 (5 bases each). The DNA end is more similar to TRBJ2-7, so the J call may be wrong. This CDR3 has 13 residues. CDR1 SNHLY and CDR2 FYNNEI come from the germline V gene.

This clonotype came up many times. The CDR3 DNA reads TGTGCCAGCAGCGACACAGGGAACACTGAAGCTTTCTTT. It codes for CASSDTGNTEAFF. The rearrangement joins TRBV11-3 to TRBJ1-1; D is perhaps TRBD1 (5 bases). The V gene lost 5 bases and the J gene lost 1 base, with 8 bases spanning the gap. Germline values: CDR1 SGHNT, CDR2 YENEEA. The CDR3 consists of 13 residues.

Remarks on this clonotype: This clone may be a read error of a much larger clone one base away. The chain combines TRBV11-2 with TRBJ1-2; no clear D. Germline assignment: CDR1 SGHAT and CDR2 FQNNGV. This CDR3 has 13 amino acids. Here the CDR3 DNA reads TGTGCCAGCACCGGTCCCGTGGGAGGCGGCTACGCCTTC. Residues: CASTGPVGGGYAF.

Turning to this clonotype: A read error is possible here, since a much larger clone lies one base away. The rearrangement uses TRBV24-1 and TRBJ2-5; the match to TRBD1 covers 7 bases. The end of the DNA is better explained by TRBJ2-7, so the J call may be wrong. Germline lookup yields CDR1 KGHDR and CDR2 SFDVKD. The CDR3 loop spans 15 amino acids. The CDR3 sequence: CATSDCRQGSVEQYF. CDR3 bases: TGTGCCACCAGTGATTGCCGACAGGGAAGTGTCGAGCAGTACTTC.

A remark on this clonotype: A much bigger clone sits one base away, suggesting this may be a read error. The chain links TRBV24-1 to TRBJ1-2, with 8 nucleotides matching TRBD1. In germline, CDR1 is KGHDR, CDR2 SFDVKD. This CDR3 is 14 amino acids long. Losses at the gene ends were 4 bases for V and 6 bases for J; bases not matched to a gene: 6. CDR3 in amino acids: CATSEEGQANGYTF. CDR3 DNA: TGTGCCACCAGTGAAGAGGGACAGGCTAATGGCTACACCTTC.

In regard to this clonotype: Mismatch with germline at one junction end may stem from a read error. The genes are TRBV4-3 and TRBJ2-7, with 9 bases lining up with TRBD2. Germline values: CDR1 LGHNA, CDR2 YSLEER. The length of the CDR3 is 14 residues. The CDR3 coding sequence is TGCGCCAGCAGCCCAGCGGGGGGCTCCTACGAGCGGTACTTC. Amino acid sequence: CASSPAGGSYERYF.

The sample holds many counts of this clonotype. The chain recombines TRBV20-1 with TRBJ1-2, with 8 bases fitting TRBD1. J lost 4 bases, V lost 4 bases, and 20 bases had no gene match. CDR3 length: 18 amino acids. CDR1 is DFQATT, CDR2 SNEGSKA, per germline (reference sequence). The CDR3 here is CSATTPTGASPNPYGYTF. The DNA of the CDR3 is TGCAGTGCTACCACCCCGACAGGGGCCAGCCCAAATCCCTATGGCTACACCTTC.

In this sample, this clonotype turned up many times. V is TRBV6-5 and J is TRBJ1-6; 9 positions match TRBD1. Germline V gene data show CDR1 as MNHEY and CDR2 as SVGAGI. There are 17 residues in the CDR3. Trimming removed 4 bases from V and 7 bases from J; junction bases left unmatched: 11. The CDR3 sequence is CASSSASRGTGNSPLHF. The CDR3 coding sequence is TGTGCCAGCAGTTCCGCTTCCCGGGGGACAGGGAATTCACCCCTCCACTTT.

This clonotype showed up many times. The chain carries TRBV6-9 and TRBJ1-2; D unresolved. With 5 bases removed from V and 4 bases from J, the gap between germline ends came to 23 bases. Germline V gene sequence: CDR1 MNHGY, CDR2 SVAAGI. The CDR3 has 17 residues. The CDR3 here is CASSRDRPYGKTYGYTF. The CDR3 nucleotides are TGTGCCAGCAGTAGAGACCGGCCTTACGGAAAGACCTATGGCTACACCTTC.

In this sample, this clonotype turned up many times. This sequence joins TRBV7-6 and TRBJ1-2; the D is unclear. The CDR3 runs to 17 residues. Germline V gene lookup returns CDR1 SGHVS and CDR2 FNYEAQ. V lost 4 bases to trimming and J lost 4 bases, with 22 bases between them. The CDR3 sequence: CASSCDSESRKTYGYTF. CDR3 in DNA: TGTGCCAGCAGCTGTGACTCTGAATCTCGAAAGACCTATGGCTACACCTTC.

Comments on this clonotype: A read error may explain this, as a much larger clone is one base away. The V call is TRBV7-9, the J call TRBJ1-1; D is ambiguous. There are 13 residues in the CDR3. V lost 0 bases to trimming and J lost 11 bases, with 13 bases between them. Germline-derived CDR1 and CDR2 are SEHNR and FQNEAQ (reference sequence). CDR3 DNA sequence: TGTGCCAGCAGCTTAGCCAGCGCCGCGGGGGCTTTCTTT. Translation gives CASSLASAAGAFF.

Turning to this clonotype: A read error may explain this, as a much larger clone is one base away. The chain couples TRBV15 to TRBJ2-7; D tentatively reads TRBD1 or TRBD2 (5 bases each). Per germline, CDR1 LNHNV and CDR2 YYDKDF (reference sequence). The CDR3 loop spans 14 amino acids. Here the CDR3 reads CATSRDGTSCEQYV. The CDR3 DNA reads TGTGCCACCAGCAGAGATGGGACGTCCTGCGAGCAGTACGTC.